This T cell receptor (beta chain) was obtained from a study of blood T cell repertoires in COVID-19. At the level of the study: Specimens from acute and convalescent COVID-19 originated in the United States, Italy and Spain. PBMCs, B-cell-depleted T cells, or T cells were the source of the cDNA or gDNA that made up the material.

In the study's own analysis: Amplification of reference gene primers provided the estimated nucleated cell counts. The protocol was immunoSEQ multiplex PCR, while the TCRdb copy is restricted to in-frame clones and leaves out a portion. Clone size and V and J calls were adopted from that table, with D and trimming inferred from the DNA. The table includes approximately 220,000 clones, about 84% detected once. The CDR3 loop spans 19 amino acids. With V trimmed by 4 bases and J by 0 bases, 13 bases remained unmatched. Looked up from germline, CDR1 is SGHRS and CDR2 is YFSETQ. This receptor was obtained from an elderly woman with acute or convalescent COVID-19. The chain carries TRBV5-1 and TRBJ1-3; TRBD1 aligns across 10 bases. The sample taken for sequencing was peripheral blood. CDR3 region: CASSLGQGPLISSGNTIYF. Here the CDR3 DNA reads TGCGCCAGCAGCCTGGGACAGGGGCCCTTAATTAGCTCTGGAAACACCATATATTTT.